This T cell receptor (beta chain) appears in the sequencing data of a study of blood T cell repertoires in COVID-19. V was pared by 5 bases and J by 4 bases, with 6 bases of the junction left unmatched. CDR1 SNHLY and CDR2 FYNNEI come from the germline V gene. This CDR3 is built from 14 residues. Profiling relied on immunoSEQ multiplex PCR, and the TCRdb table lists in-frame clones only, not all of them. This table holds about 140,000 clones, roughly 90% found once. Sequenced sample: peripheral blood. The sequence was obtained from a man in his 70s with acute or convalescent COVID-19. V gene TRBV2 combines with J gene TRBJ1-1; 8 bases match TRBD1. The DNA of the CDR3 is TGTGCCAGCAGTCTAGGAGACAGGGGCACTGAAGCTTTCTTT. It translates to CASSLGDRGTEAFF.